This TCR beta chain was obtained from a study of control samples from healthy donors and cancer patients. Using immunoSEQ multiplex PCR, the repertoire was profiled, and TCRdb retains in-frame clones only, with some absent. The sample has approximately 150,000 clones, approximately 86% seen once. The CDR3 runs to 18 residues. J was trimmed by 2 bases and V by 2 bases; bases with no gene match: 7. CDR1 is MNHEY, CDR2 SVGEGT, per germline. This sequence originates from a man younger than 35 in good health. The sample was blood. V gene TRBV6-2 or TRBV6-3 combines with J gene TRBJ2-1; 12 bases align to TRBD2. In DNA form, the CDR3 reads TGTGCCAGCAGTTACACCTTACTAGCGGGGGGCCCCTACAATGAGCAGTTCTTC. It codes for CASSYTLLAGGPYNEQFF.